The present entry profiles one T cell receptor beta chain with its context. Antigen unknown. The CDR3 loop spans 13 amino acids. Trimming removed 0 bases at V and 7 bases at J, with 11 bases between. Germline assignment: CDR1 SGHRS and CDR2 YFSETQ. These data originate in a study of response to subunit inactivated influenza vaccine. The study, taken as a whole, reports: Authors suggested that a seasonal influenza vaccination recruits few new T cells each time.

One entry per CDR3 protein, called by TCRdb with MiXCR from the RT-PCR reads. The profile shows approximately 700,000 distinct CDR3 sequences, approximately 15% of them singletons. Specimen: PBMCs from blood, collected roughly 2 weeks before vaccination. This receptor was obtained from a man aged 50 or older who received an inactivated influenza vaccine. The chain recombines TRBV5-1 with TRBJ2-7; D is unclear. The CDR3 nucleotides are TGCGCCAGCAGCTTGGAAGCACCCTGGGAGCAGTACTTC. Translating gives CASSLEAPWEQYF. Filled out from reference TRBV5-1 and TRBJ2-7, the complete variable domain reads KAGVTQTPRYLIKTRGQQVTLSCSPISGHRSVSWYQQTPGQGLQFLFEYFSETQRNKGNFPGRFSGRQFSNSRSEMNVSTLELGDSALYLCASSLEAPWEQYFGPGTRLTVT.